A selection of T cell receptor beta chains follows, all from one sample in a study of blood T cell repertoires in COVID-19. Sequenced by immunoSEQ multiplex PCR; TCRdb stores in-frame clones only, minus some. The sample holds about 180,000 clones, approximately 88% seen once. Sequenced input: peripheral blood. The receptors stem from a woman aged 55-70 years with acute or convalescent COVID-19. The CDR3 runs from the conserved cysteine through the conserved F or W. The D gene is left open where the match is weak. The size field is filled for only some rows; it gives once, few, many or a size class.

d_gene	v_gene	j_gene	abundance	CDR3aa	CDR3nt
NA	TRBV7-6	TRBJ2-5	NA	CASSLGTIGGEGQYF	TGTGCCAGCAGCTTAGGCACCATAGGAGGAGAAGGCCAGTACTTC
TRBD2	TRBV11-3	TRBJ2-5	NA	CASSGGGDGQETQYF	TGTGCCAGCAGCGGCGGGGGGGATGGCCAAGAGACCCAGTACTTC
NA	TRBV4-3	TRBJ1-4	NA	CASSRSVGEKLFF	TGCGCCAGCAGCCGGAGCGTGGGTGAAAAACTGTTTTTT
TRBD1	TRBV14	TRBJ1-1	few	CASSATGLPEAFF	TGTGCCAGCAGCGCGACAGGGCTTCCTGAAGCTTTCTTT
NA	TRBV19	TRBJ1-5	NA	CASSTREGNHGSQPQHF	TGTGCCAGTAGTACCAGAGAGGGAAATCACGGAAGTCAGCCCCAGCATTTT
NA	TRBV10-2	TRBJ1-2	NA	CASRGGGSEYGYTF	TGCGCCAGCAGAGGGGGTGGCTCGGAGTATGGCTACACCTTC
NA	TRBV6-6	TRBJ1-2	NA	CASSYGANYGYTF	TGTGCCAGCAGTTACGGGGCCAACTATGGCTACACCTTC
NA	TRBV19	TRBJ2-7	NA	CASSISLDNYEQYF	TGTGCCAGTAGTATTTCGCTAGATAACTACGAGCAGTACTTC
NA	TRBV18	TRBJ1-1	NA	CASSPDRLNTEAFF	TGTGCCAGCTCACCAGACAGACTGAACACTGAAGCTTTCTTT
NA	TRBV25-1	TRBJ2-1	NA	CASSESYNEQFF	TGTGCCAGCAGTGAATCTTACAATGAGCAGTTCTTC
NA	TRBV5-5	TRBJ1-2	NA	CASSLAGALYGYTF	TGTGCCAGCAGCTTGGCAGGGGCGCTTTATGGCTACACCTTC
NA	TRBV5-4	TRBJ1-1	NA	CASSPGGTEAFF	TGTGCCAGCAGCCCGGGTGGAACTGAAGCTTTCTTT
TRBD1	TRBV7-2	TRBJ1-3	NA	CASSLVGTASGNTIYF	TGTGCCAGCAGCTTAGTCGGGACAGCCTCTGGAAACACCATATATTTT
TRBD1	TRBV3-1/TRBV3-2	TRBJ1-2	NA	CASSLGQVNYGYTF	TGTGCCAGCAGCCTGGGACAGGTCAACTATGGCTACACCTTC
NA	TRBV6-5	TRBJ1-6	NA	CASSYLGVGSPLHF	TGTGCCAGCAGTTACTTAGGGGTTGGTTCACCCCTCCACTTT
NA	TRBV6-5	TRBJ1-1	NA	CASSRKTIQNTEAFF	TGTGCCAGCAGCAGAAAGACTATCCAGAACACTGAAGCTTTCTTT
NA	TRBV11-2	TRBJ2-7	NA	CASSLELGLGYEQYF	TGTGCCAGCAGCTTAGAACTGGGGCTTGGGTACGAGCAGTACTTC
NA	TRBV27	TRBJ2-2	few	CASRPHHTGNTGELFF	TGTGCCAGCAGGCCCCATCACACAGGGAACACCGGGGAGCTGTTTTTT
NA	TRBV2	TRBJ2-7	NA	CASSEVFIQGLGEQYF	TGTGCCAGCAGTGAAGTTTTCATTCAGGGTCTGGGGGAGCAGTACTTC
TRBD1	TRBV6-5	TRBJ1-2	NA	CASSFGQGNGYTF	TGTGCCAGCAGCTTCGGACAGGGGAACGGCTACACCTTC
NA	TRBV6-5	TRBJ1-5	NA	CASRSSGDSNQPQHF	TGTGCCAGCCGCTCTTCAGGGGATAGCAATCAGCCCCAGCATTTT
NA	TRBV5-1	TRBJ1-4	NA	CASSLAQAGNEKLFF	TGCGCCAGCAGCTTGGCCCAGGCCGGTAATGAAAAACTGTTTTTT
TRBD2	TRBV19	TRBJ2-5	NA	CASSMVSGGEETQYF	TGTGCCAGTAGTATGGTTAGCGGGGGGGAAGAGACCCAGTACTTC
TRBD1	TRBV4-2	TRBJ1-4	once	CASSQLDRGLTNEKLFF	TGTGCCAGCAGCCAGCTCGACAGGGGGCTAACTAATGAAAAACTGTTTTTT
NA	TRBV11-2	TRBJ2-2	NA	CASSLSEGGELFF	TGTGCCAGCAGCTTATCCGAGGGCGGGGAGCTGTTTTTT
NA	TRBV30	TRBJ1-1	NA	CAWGPGGTEAFF	TGTGCCTGGGGGCCAGGAGGGACTGAAGCTTTCTTT
NA	TRBV2	TRBJ1-1	NA	CASAKAGRTEAFF	TGTGCCAGTGCTAAGGCGGGGCGCACTGAAGCTTTCTTT
TRBD1	TRBV14	TRBJ1-6	NA	CASSQGGQGPYNSPLHF	TGTGCCAGCAGCCAAGGCGGACAGGGACCCTATAATTCACCCCTCCACTTT
TRBD1	TRBV18	TRBJ1-5	NA	CASSQQGAGSNQPQHF	TGTGCCAGCTCACAACAGGGGGCGGGAAGCAATCAGCCCCAGCATTTT
NA	TRBV6-5	TRBJ2-2	once	CASSLAWELFF	TGTGCCAGCAGTCTAGCGTGGGAGCTGTTTTTT
NA	TRBV10-3	TRBJ1-4	NA	CAISESGVDNEKLFF	TGTGCCATCAGTGAGTCGGGAGTGGATAATGAAAAACTGTTTTTT
NA	TRBV25-1	TRBJ2-7	NA	CASSDESRGTSSSEQYF	TGTGCCAGCAGTGATGAGTCTCGCGGAACGAGTTCGTCTGAGCAGTACTTC
NA	TRBV7-2	TRBJ1-3	NA	CASSTGQQPSSGNTIYF	TGTGCCAGCAGCACCGGACAGCAGCCGAGCTCTGGAAACACCATATATTTT
NA	TRBV30	TRBJ1-5	few	CAWSVLSGNQPQHF	TGTGCCTGGAGTGTACTATCTGGGAATCAGCCCCAGCATTTT
NA	TRBV11-2	TRBJ2-7	NA	CASSPRGYEQYF	TGTGCCAGCAGCCCTCGAGGCTACGAGCAGTACTTC